The rows below give T cell receptor beta chains drawn from one sample of a study of blood T cell repertoires in COVID-19. The method was immunoSEQ multiplex PCR; TCRdb's version includes in-frame clones alone and lacks a portion of them. The sample lists roughly 70,000 clones, 88% occurring once. Material for sequencing was peripheral blood. The receptors stem from a human donor in a cohort sampled during active COVID-19. The CDR3 runs from the conserved cysteine through the conserved F or W. The D gene is left open where the match is weak. Where a row states a size, it is once, few, many or the class of an expanded clone; other rows omit it.

abundance	j_gene	v_gene	d_gene	CDR3aa
-	TRBJ1-3	TRBV10-3	-	CAIRGDISGNTIYF
-	TRBJ1-1	TRBV6-5	-	CASSYGDKNTEAFF
-	TRBJ2-2	TRBV24-1	-	CATSEPGGDAGELFF
-	TRBJ2-1	TRBV19	-	CASSISPGAYNEQFF
-	TRBJ1-1	TRBV11-1	-	CASSLKPGTEAFF
-	TRBJ1-5	TRBV19	-	CASTTRGINQPQHF
-	TRBJ2-5	TRBV6-5	-	CASSSTQGLGETQYF
-	TRBJ2-3	TRBV5-1	TRBD2	CASSPGLAGNTDTQYF
-	TRBJ2-7	TRBV4-1	-	CASSQVSGMYEQYF
-	TRBJ1-1	TRBV19	-	CASISNGLIKAFF
once	TRBJ2-3	TRBV4-1	-	CASSQGVGGTSTDTRYF
-	TRBJ2-5	TRBV11-1	-	CASGRGTQTQYF
-	TRBJ1-2	TRBV7-9	TRBD1	CASSSVPGQGGDNYGYTF
-	TRBJ2-3	TRBV27	-	CASSTSVAAHYTDTQYF
-	TRBJ2-1	TRBV10-3	TRBD2	CAIKAVAGGQLFF
-	TRBJ1-1	TRBV5-1	TRBD1	CASGVQGGNTEAFF
-	TRBJ1-2	TRBV6-5	-	CASSYSNTRDYGYTF
-	TRBJ2-3	TRBV3-1/TRBV3-2	TRBD2	CASSQGQTSGIPDTQYF
-	TRBJ2-3	TRBV5-1	-	CASSLGIDTDTQYF
-	TRBJ2-3	TRBV27	-	CASSLTGIGKLYF
-	TRBJ2-2	TRBV30	-	CACRRGPANTGELFF
-	TRBJ2-1	TRBV19	TRBD1	CASRLRDRINNEQFF
-	TRBJ1-5	TRBV30	TRBD1	CAWSLGQGHQPQHF
-	TRBJ1-1	TRBV7-9	TRBD1	CASIPRDRVYSLAFF
-	TRBJ1-1	TRBV19	TRBD1	CASSIGTGGTEAFF
-	TRBJ2-1	TRBV7-2	TRBD2	CASSYYGGNSYNEQFF
-	TRBJ2-5	TRBV14	-	CASSHRVRETQYF
-	TRBJ2-7	TRBV28	TRBD1	CASSRWARGSYEQYF
-	TRBJ1-2	TRBV28	TRBD1	CASSLRAGGGYTF
-	TRBJ2-2	TRBV19	TRBD2	CASSSGTSGTGELFF
-	TRBJ1-2	TRBV5-6	-	CASSQGHFPYGYTF
-	TRBJ2-1	TRBV19	-	CASSIRSITPIPYNEQFF
-	TRBJ2-3	TRBV24-1	-	CATRGPGLASSTDTQYF
-	TRBJ2-2	TRBV11-3	-	CASSSSPNGELFF
-	TRBJ1-2	TRBV9	TRBD1	CASSVGQGNYGYTF
-	TRBJ2-3	TRBV20-1	TRBD2	CSASSGGYTDTQYF
-	TRBJ1-5	TRBV28	-	CASSLNLKPQHF
-	TRBJ2-1	TRBV4-2	TRBD2	CASSQDLAGSNEQFF
-	TRBJ2-7	TRBV28	TRBD1	CASSVPGDSSLGEQYF
once	TRBJ2-5	TRBV10-2	TRBD1	CASSGDPGTGHPQETQYF
-	TRBJ2-1	TRBV11-2	-	CASSLGFGGPNEQFF
-	TRBJ2-3	TRBV19	TRBD2	CASSVIGLAGDRDTQYF
few	TRBJ2-1	TRBV24-1	TRBD1	CATSEGGTGGSEQFF